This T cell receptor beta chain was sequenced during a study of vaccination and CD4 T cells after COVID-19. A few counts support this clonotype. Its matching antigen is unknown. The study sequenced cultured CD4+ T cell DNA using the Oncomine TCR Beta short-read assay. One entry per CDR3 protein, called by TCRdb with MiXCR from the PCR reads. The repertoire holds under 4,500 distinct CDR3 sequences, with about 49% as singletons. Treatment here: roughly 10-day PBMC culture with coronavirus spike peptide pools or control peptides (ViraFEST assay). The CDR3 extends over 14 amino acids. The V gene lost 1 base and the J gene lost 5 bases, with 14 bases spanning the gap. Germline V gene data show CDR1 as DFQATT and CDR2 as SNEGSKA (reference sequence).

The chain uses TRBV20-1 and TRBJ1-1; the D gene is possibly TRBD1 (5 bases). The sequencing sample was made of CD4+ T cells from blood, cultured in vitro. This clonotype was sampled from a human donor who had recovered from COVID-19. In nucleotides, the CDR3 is TGCAGTGCTAGAGGGGGACCACCCGGGACTGAAGCTTTCTTT. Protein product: CSARGGPPGTEAFF.